A selection of T cell receptor beta chains follows, all from one sample in a study of T cells after yellow fever vaccination. Using its own MiXCR run on the 5' RACE reads, TCRdb lists one record per CDR3 protein. This table holds 25,000 to 35,000 distinct CDR3 sequences, 6.3% found once. Here the sequenced sample was PBMCs, either bulk or a sorted T-cell subset (CD4+, CD8+, memory, or dextramer-sorted; not recorded which), taken on the day of the yellow fever booster vaccination. These receptors were taken from a man aged 25 to 45 who received the YFV17D yellow fever vaccine. Both conserved end residues are part of each CDR3. The order of the fields is J gene, clone size, D gene, V gene, CDR3 DNA, CDR3 protein. D genes are given only for firm matches. Size tells how often a clone was seen (once, few, many) or the class of an expanded clone, and some rows leave it out.

j_gene: TRBJ1-5; abundance: medium-sized; d_gene: .; v_gene: TRBV20-1; CDR3nt: TGCAGTGCTACTGACCGGGGGGCGGATCAGCCCCAGCATTTT; CDR3aa: CSATDRGADQPQHF
j_gene: TRBJ2-7; abundance: many; d_gene: TRBD2; v_gene: TRBV5-6; CDR3nt: TGTGCCAGCAGCTCCAGCAGACTAGCGGCCTACGAGCAGTACTTC; CDR3aa: CASSSSRLAAYEQYF
j_gene: TRBJ2-7; abundance: few; d_gene: TRBD2; v_gene: TRBV20-1; CDR3nt: TGCAGTGCTCGAACCCCTAGCGGCGTCTCTTTC; CDR3aa: CSARTPSGVSF
j_gene: TRBJ2-3; abundance: .; d_gene: .; v_gene: TRBV21-1; CDR3nt: TGTGCCAGCCAGCAAGAGGCCTTGCTAGCGGGATTAGCAGATACGCAGTATTTT; CDR3aa: CASQQEALLAGLADTQYF
j_gene: TRBJ2-7; abundance: .; d_gene: .; v_gene: TRBV4-3; CDR3nt: TGCGCCAGCAGCCAAGTTAGGTCGGACGAGCAGTACTTC; CDR3aa: CASSQVRSDEQYF
j_gene: TRBJ1-1; abundance: many; d_gene: .; v_gene: TRBV2; CDR3nt: TGTGCCAGCACTGGACAGACCGTCACTGAAGCTTTCTTT; CDR3aa: CASTGQTVTEAFF
j_gene: TRBJ1-2; abundance: few; d_gene: .; v_gene: TRBV27; CDR3nt: TGTGCCAGCAGTTTAAAGGGCAGCCAGCACATTAACTATGGCTACACCTTC; CDR3aa: CASSLKGSQHINYGYTF
j_gene: TRBJ2-6; abundance: many; d_gene: .; v_gene: TRBV4-3; CDR3nt: TGCGCCAGCAGCCAAGAAAGGGAACGGGTCTCTGGGGCCAACGTCCTGACTTTC; CDR3aa: CASSQERERVSGANVLTF
j_gene: TRBJ1-1; abundance: many; d_gene: .; v_gene: TRBV5-1; CDR3nt: TGCGCCAGCAGCTTGGATAGACAGACCACTGAAGCTTTCTTT; CDR3aa: CASSLDRQTTEAFF
j_gene: TRBJ2-7; abundance: few; d_gene: .; v_gene: TRBV28; CDR3nt: TGTGCCAGCAGGTCCCCCAGGACCAGCTCCTACGAGCAGTACTTC; CDR3aa: CASRSPRTSSYEQYF
j_gene: TRBJ1-2; abundance: .; d_gene: TRBD1; v_gene: TRBV20-1; CDR3nt: TGCAGTGCTAGGGATCCCCAAGGGACAGGGGACTATGGCTACACCTTC; CDR3aa: CSARDPQGTGDYGYTF
j_gene: TRBJ2-1; abundance: few; d_gene: TRBD2; v_gene: TRBV9; CDR3nt: TGTGCCAGCAGCGTAGCCGACTCAAGCGGGAGGCAGTTCTTC; CDR3aa: CASSVADSSGRQFF
j_gene: TRBJ2-7; abundance: many; d_gene: .; v_gene: TRBV6-1; CDR3nt: TGTGCCAGCACCCCCTCCGGCGGGGACTCCTACGAGCAGTACTTC; CDR3aa: CASTPSGGDSYEQYF
j_gene: TRBJ2-1; abundance: many; d_gene: TRBD2; v_gene: TRBV4-2; CDR3nt: TGTGCCAGCAGCCAAGTAGGGGGGACTAGCGGGAGCTCCTACAATGAGCAGTTCTTC; CDR3aa: CASSQVGGTSGSSYNEQFF
j_gene: TRBJ2-5; abundance: many; d_gene: .; v_gene: TRBV7-2; CDR3nt: TGTGCCAGCAGCGAGGGATTAGAGACCCAGTACTTC; CDR3aa: CASSEGLETQYF
j_gene: TRBJ2-1; abundance: many; d_gene: .; v_gene: TRBV3-1; CDR3nt: TGTGCCAGCAGCCAAGATCTGGTGGGGGGACTTTACAATGAGCAGTTCTTC; CDR3aa: CASSQDLVGGLYNEQFF
j_gene: TRBJ2-4; abundance: many; d_gene: .; v_gene: TRBV7-2; CDR3nt: TGTGCCAGCAGCCGTAGTAGCGGATCACTAGCCAAAAACATTCAGTACTTC; CDR3aa: CASSRSSGSLAKNIQYF
j_gene: TRBJ2-1; abundance: few; d_gene: .; v_gene: TRBV20-1; CDR3nt: TGCAGTGCTTCTGAGGCACAGGGCGTCAATGAGCAGTTCTTC; CDR3aa: CSASEAQGVNEQFF
j_gene: TRBJ1-2; abundance: many; d_gene: .; v_gene: TRBV18; CDR3nt: TGTGCCAGCTCACCACAACAGGGACCTAACTATGGCTACACCTTC; CDR3aa: CASSPQQGPNYGYTF
j_gene: TRBJ1-1; abundance: many; d_gene: .; v_gene: TRBV5-1; CDR3nt: TGCGCCAGCAGCTTGACAGGTGGGGAGACTGAAGCTTTCTTT; CDR3aa: CASSLTGGETEAFF
j_gene: TRBJ1-6; abundance: many; d_gene: .; v_gene: TRBV20-1; CDR3nt: TGCAGTGCTTACAGGGATTTGAATTCACCCCTCCACTTT; CDR3aa: CSAYRDLNSPLHF
j_gene: TRBJ2-1; abundance: .; d_gene: TRBD2; v_gene: TRBV12-3/TRBV12-4; CDR3nt: TGTACCATCAGTTTTCGGTCTTCTAGCGGGAGTCTCCACAATGAGCAGTTCTTC; CDR3aa: CTISFRSSSGSLHNEQFF
j_gene: TRBJ2-7; abundance: medium-sized; d_gene: .; v_gene: TRBV7-6; CDR3nt: TGTGCCAGCAGCTTTTCAGGGGATTCCTACGAGCAGTACTTC; CDR3aa: CASSFSGDSYEQYF
j_gene: TRBJ2-5; abundance: few; d_gene: .; v_gene: TRBV29-1; CDR3nt: TGCAGCGGCCTCAGGGAGACCCAGTACTTC; CDR3aa: CSGLRETQYF
j_gene: TRBJ2-1; abundance: many; d_gene: TRBD1; v_gene: TRBV7-2; CDR3nt: TGTGCCAGCAGCCCAAGACAGGGGGCGGCTAATGAGCAGTTCTTC; CDR3aa: CASSPRQGAANEQFF
j_gene: TRBJ1-1; abundance: .; d_gene: TRBD1; v_gene: TRBV5-1; CDR3nt: TGCGCCAGCAGCTTCCAGGGGGGCACTGAAGCTTTCTTT; CDR3aa: CASSFQGGTEAFF
j_gene: TRBJ1-1; abundance: many; d_gene: TRBD1; v_gene: TRBV7-9; CDR3nt: TGTGCCAGCAGCTTAAGTTCGCTCAAACAGGGGCTATTCACTGAAGCTTTCTTT; CDR3aa: CASSLSSLKQGLFTEAFF
j_gene: TRBJ2-7; abundance: .; d_gene: .; v_gene: TRBV11-1; CDR3nt: TGTGCCAGCAGCTCAGACAGGCTCAGCTCCTACGAGCAGTACTTC; CDR3aa: CASSSDRLSSYEQYF
j_gene: TRBJ1-2; abundance: many; d_gene: .; v_gene: TRBV4-3; CDR3nt: TGCGCCAGCAGCCAAGATCGGGGTGGGGGCTACACCTTC; CDR3aa: CASSQDRGGGYTF
j_gene: TRBJ2-2; abundance: many; d_gene: TRBD1; v_gene: TRBV15; CDR3nt: TGTGCCACCAGCAGACAGGGGGTTAACACCGGGGAGCTGTTTTTT; CDR3aa: CATSRQGVNTGELFF
j_gene: TRBJ2-7; abundance: few; d_gene: TRBD1; v_gene: TRBV7-6; CDR3nt: TGTGCCAGCAGCTTAGGGGGACAGGACGAGCAGTACTTC; CDR3aa: CASSLGGQDEQYF
j_gene: TRBJ2-2; abundance: many; d_gene: .; v_gene: TRBV4-2; CDR3nt: TGTGCCAGCAGCCAAGAAGGGGGGTTTGCTGCCGGGGAGCTGTTTTTT; CDR3aa: CASSQEGGFAAGELFF
j_gene: TRBJ2-1; abundance: many; d_gene: TRBD2; v_gene: TRBV5-1; CDR3nt: TGCGCCAGCAGCTTGGCCGGGACTAGCGGCAATGAGCAGTTCTTC; CDR3aa: CASSLAGTSGNEQFF
j_gene: TRBJ2-5; abundance: many; d_gene: .; v_gene: TRBV5-1; CDR3nt: TGCGCCAGCAGGCCTCCGGGACCGCAAGAGACCCAGTACTTC; CDR3aa: CASRPPGPQETQYF
j_gene: TRBJ2-4; abundance: many; d_gene: .; v_gene: TRBV12-3/TRBV12-4; CDR3nt: TGTGCCAGCACCTTGCCTGGGGTGAGAAACATTCAGTACTTC; CDR3aa: CASTLPGVRNIQYF
j_gene: TRBJ2-6; abundance: many; d_gene: .; v_gene: TRBV6-5; CDR3nt: TGTGCCAGCACAGGGGCGGAGGGGGCCAACGTCCTGACTTTC; CDR3aa: CASTGAEGANVLTF
j_gene: TRBJ1-1; abundance: many; d_gene: TRBD1; v_gene: TRBV29-1; CDR3nt: TGCAGCGTGTACAGGGGCGTGAACACTGAAGCTTTCTTT; CDR3aa: CSVYRGVNTEAFF
j_gene: TRBJ2-4; abundance: medium-sized; d_gene: .; v_gene: TRBV5-6; CDR3nt: TGTGCCAGCAGCTGGGTCTTAGCCAAAAACATTCAGTACTTC; CDR3aa: CASSWVLAKNIQYF
j_gene: TRBJ2-1; abundance: many; d_gene: .; v_gene: TRBV12-3/TRBV12-4; CDR3nt: TGTGCCAGCAGTTCCGGAGGACCTATTTTATTCGAGCAGTTCTTC; CDR3aa: CASSSGGPILFEQFF
j_gene: TRBJ1-2; abundance: .; d_gene: TRBD1; v_gene: TRBV29-1; CDR3nt: TGCGGCGTTGGGACAGGGGGCTACTATGGCTACACCTTC; CDR3aa: CGVGTGGYYGYTF
j_gene: TRBJ1-5; abundance: many; d_gene: .; v_gene: TRBV19; CDR3nt: TGTGCCAGTACCGGGCGCTTGGAGATGAAACAGCCCCAGCATTTT; CDR3aa: CASTGRLEMKQPQHF
j_gene: TRBJ2-7; abundance: many; d_gene: .; v_gene: TRBV6-4; CDR3nt: TGTGCCAGCAGTGACAGAGATCTCCGGCAGGGCCTCTGGGAGCAGTACTTC; CDR3aa: CASSDRDLRQGLWEQYF
j_gene: TRBJ2-1; abundance: many; d_gene: TRBD2; v_gene: TRBV5-6; CDR3nt: TGTGCCAGCAGCCCATGGGGCGGGAGGGATTACAATGAGCAGTTCTTC; CDR3aa: CASSPWGGRDYNEQFF
j_gene: TRBJ2-2; abundance: few; d_gene: .; v_gene: TRBV18; CDR3nt: TGTGCCAGCTCACCACCGGGTACACTAATGTCCTTAAACGGCGGGGAGCTGTTTTTT; CDR3aa: CASSPPGTLMSLNGGELFF
j_gene: TRBJ2-1; abundance: many; d_gene: .; v_gene: TRBV9; CDR3nt: TGTGCCAGCAGTGGGCCTGAGCGGCATGAGCAGTTCTTC; CDR3aa: CASSGPERHEQFF
j_gene: TRBJ2-1; abundance: many; d_gene: .; v_gene: TRBV4-3; CDR3nt: TGCGCCAGCAGCCGCTGGTCGGGACCGCCTCAGGAGCAGTTCTTC; CDR3aa: CASSRWSGPPQEQFF
j_gene: TRBJ1-4; abundance: few; d_gene: .; v_gene: TRBV5-5; CDR3nt: TGTGCCAGCAGCCCCCAAGGAGGCCCGGCAGAAAAACTGTTTTTT; CDR3aa: CASSPQGGPAEKLFF
j_gene: TRBJ2-7; abundance: many; d_gene: TRBD1; v_gene: TRBV7-9; CDR3nt: TGTGCCAGCAGCTTAGTGGCAGGGGGTCGCTCCGAGCAGTACTTC; CDR3aa: CASSLVAGGRSEQYF
j_gene: TRBJ2-2; abundance: few; d_gene: .; v_gene: TRBV15; CDR3nt: TGTGCCACCAGCAATGCCGGGGAGCTGTTTTTT; CDR3aa: CATSNAGELFF
j_gene: TRBJ2-7; abundance: many; d_gene: TRBD2; v_gene: TRBV13; CDR3nt: TGTGCCAGCAGCCCCGGGAGGGGCGAGCAGTACTTC; CDR3aa: CASSPGRGEQYF
j_gene: TRBJ2-1; abundance: many; d_gene: .; v_gene: TRBV7-9; CDR3nt: TGTGCCAGCAGCTTACCCCTCAGAATGGGCAATGAGCAGTTCTTC; CDR3aa: CASSLPLRMGNEQFF
j_gene: TRBJ2-7; abundance: few; d_gene: .; v_gene: TRBV12-3/TRBV12-4; CDR3nt: TGTGCCAGCAGTTTATATCGGTTTAGTACCTCGGACAAGAACTACGAGCAGTACTTC; CDR3aa: CASSLYRFSTSDKNYEQYF
j_gene: TRBJ1-5; abundance: many; d_gene: TRBD1; v_gene: TRBV20-1; CDR3nt: TGCAGTGCTCACAGGGACAGGGCCCAGCATTTT; CDR3aa: CSAHRDRAQHF
j_gene: TRBJ2-3; abundance: .; d_gene: .; v_gene: TRBV21-1; CDR3nt: TGTGCCAACCCGCGGGAGGCGGAAGATACGCAGTATTTT; CDR3aa: CANPREAEDTQYF
j_gene: TRBJ1-2; abundance: few; d_gene: .; v_gene: TRBV7-9; CDR3nt: TGTGCCAGCAGTTCCATCAACTATGGCTACACCTTC; CDR3aa: CASSSINYGYTF